What follows is one TCR beta chain and its context. The target antigen is unknown. With 6 bases clipped from V and 5 bases from J, the junction kept 4 bases outside the gene matches. This CDR3 has 13 amino acids. The V gene's germline CDR1 is SQVTM and CDR2 ANQGSEA. These data come from a study of blood T cells in healthy people across ages. It was with a sample-barcoded 5' primer and a J-beta primer mix that a second PCR of roughly 6 to 12 cycles was run. TCRdb re-called the 5' RACE reads through MiXCR, storing one row per CDR3 protein. Of 1.5 million to 2 million distinct CDR3 sequences in the sample, approximately 30% were seen once. Study-wide results and limits: Changes seen in expanded clonotypes were possibly confounded by donor CMV status left unknown.

The sample taken for sequencing was blood. This TCR derives from a woman aged 25 to 39 in good health. The chain links TRBV29-1 to TRBJ1-5; TRBD1 matches 10 bases. CDR3 amino acids: CSVRTGGDQPQHF. The CDR3 coding sequence is TGCAGCGTCCGGACAGGGGGGGATCAGCCCCAGCATTTT.